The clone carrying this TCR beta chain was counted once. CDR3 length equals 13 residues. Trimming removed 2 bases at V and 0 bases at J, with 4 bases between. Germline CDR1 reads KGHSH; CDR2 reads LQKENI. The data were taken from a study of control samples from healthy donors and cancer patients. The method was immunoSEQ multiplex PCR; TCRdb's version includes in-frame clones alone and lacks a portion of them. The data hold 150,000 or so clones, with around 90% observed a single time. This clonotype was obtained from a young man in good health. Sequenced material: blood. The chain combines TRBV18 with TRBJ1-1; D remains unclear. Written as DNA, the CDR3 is TGTGCCAGCTCACCAGGGGTGAACACTGAAGCTTTCTTT. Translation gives CASSPGVNTEAFF.